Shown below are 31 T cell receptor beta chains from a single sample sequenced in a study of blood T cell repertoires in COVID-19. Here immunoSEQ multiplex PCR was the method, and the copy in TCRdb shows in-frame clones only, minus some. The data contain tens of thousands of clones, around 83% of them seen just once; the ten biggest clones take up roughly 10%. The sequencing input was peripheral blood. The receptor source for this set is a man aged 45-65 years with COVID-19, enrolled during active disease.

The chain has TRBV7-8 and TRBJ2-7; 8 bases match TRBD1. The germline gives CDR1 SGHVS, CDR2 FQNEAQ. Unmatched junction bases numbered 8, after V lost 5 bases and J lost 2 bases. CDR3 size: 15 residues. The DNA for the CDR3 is TGTGCCAGCAGCCAGGACAGGGTAGGGCCCTACGAGCAGTACTTC. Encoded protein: CASSQDRVGPYEQYF.

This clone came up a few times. The CDR3, as DNA: TGTGCCAGCAGCCAAGAGAAAGCGGGAGGGCCGAGGAATGAGCAGTTCTTC. This encodes CASSQEKAGGPRNEQFF. The chain is built from TRBV3-1 (or the pseudogene TRBV3-2) and TRBJ2-1; 10 nucleotides align to TRBD2. This CDR3 region has 17 residues. The V gene end was trimmed by 0 bases and the J gene end by 7 bases; junction bases not matched to a gene: 9. CDR1 LGHDT and CDR2 YNNKEL come from the germline V gene (reference sequence).

CDR3 nucleotides: TGTGCCAGCAGCCAAGACCCCAGGGCAGATACGCAGTATTTT. As protein: CASSQDPRADTQYF. The chain links TRBV3-1 (or the pseudogene TRBV3-2) to TRBJ2-3; weak D call: TRBD1 (5 bases). Between the trimmed V and J ends, which lost 0 bases and 4 bases, there was a span of 8 bases. Germline values: CDR1 LGHDT, CDR2 YNNKEL (reference sequence). The CDR3 has 14 residues.

CDR3 sequence reads: CASSLNLGLNNEQFF. The CDR3 DNA reads TGTGCCAGCAGCTTAAACTTGGGGCTGAACAATGAGCAGTTCTTC. The chain has TRBV11-2 and TRBJ2-1; possible D gene TRBD1, 5 bases. V shed 2 bases and J shed 5 bases, with 13 bases lying between them. CDR1 and CDR2 (germline): SGHAT, FQNNGV. This CDR3 contains 15 residues.

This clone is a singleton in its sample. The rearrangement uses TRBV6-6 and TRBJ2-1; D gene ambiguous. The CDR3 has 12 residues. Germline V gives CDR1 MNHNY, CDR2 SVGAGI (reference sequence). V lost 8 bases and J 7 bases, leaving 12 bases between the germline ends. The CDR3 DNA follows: TGTGCCAGCGGTCCTCCCGGGAATGAGCAGTTCTTC. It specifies CASGPPGNEQFF.

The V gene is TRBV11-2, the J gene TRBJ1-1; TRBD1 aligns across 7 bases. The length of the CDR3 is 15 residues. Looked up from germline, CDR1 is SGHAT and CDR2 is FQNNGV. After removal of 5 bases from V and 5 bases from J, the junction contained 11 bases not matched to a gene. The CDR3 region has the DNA TGTGCCAGCAGCCCTTCAGGGGGAGTGAGGACTGAAGCTTTCTTT. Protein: CASSPSGGVRTEAFF.

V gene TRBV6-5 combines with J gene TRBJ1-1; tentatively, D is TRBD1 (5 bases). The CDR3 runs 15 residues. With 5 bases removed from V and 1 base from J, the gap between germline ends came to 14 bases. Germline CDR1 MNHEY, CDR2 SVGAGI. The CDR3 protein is CASSTQGMANTEAFF. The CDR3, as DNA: TGTGCCAGCAGTACCCAGGGCATGGCGAACACTGAAGCTTTCTTT.

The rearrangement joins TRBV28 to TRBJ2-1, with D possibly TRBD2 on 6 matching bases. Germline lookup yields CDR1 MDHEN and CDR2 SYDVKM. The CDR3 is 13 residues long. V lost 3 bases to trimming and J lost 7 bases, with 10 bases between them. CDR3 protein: CASSFVLANEQFF. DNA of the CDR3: TGTGCCAGCAGTTTCGTCCTAGCGAATGAGCAGTTCTTC.

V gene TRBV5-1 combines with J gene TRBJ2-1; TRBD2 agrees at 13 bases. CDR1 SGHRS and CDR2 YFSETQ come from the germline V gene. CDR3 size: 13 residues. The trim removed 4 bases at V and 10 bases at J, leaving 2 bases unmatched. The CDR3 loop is CASSLGLAGEQFF. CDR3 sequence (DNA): TGCGCCAGCAGCCTGGGACTAGCGGGAGAGCAGTTCTTC. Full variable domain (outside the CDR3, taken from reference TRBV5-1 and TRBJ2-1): KAGVTQTPRYLIKTRGQQVTLSCSPISGHRSVSWYQQTPGQGLQFLFEYFSETQRNKGNFPGRFSGRQFSNSRSEMNVSTLELGDSALYLCASSLGLAGEQFFGPGTRLTVL.

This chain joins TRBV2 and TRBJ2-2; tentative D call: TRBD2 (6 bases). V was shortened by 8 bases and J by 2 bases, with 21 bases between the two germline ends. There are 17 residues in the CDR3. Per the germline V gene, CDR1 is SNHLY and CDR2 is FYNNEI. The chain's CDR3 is CASGGQSDYRNTGELFF. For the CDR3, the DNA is TGTGCCAGCGGCGGACAATCGGACTATCGTAACACCGGGGAGCTGTTTTTT. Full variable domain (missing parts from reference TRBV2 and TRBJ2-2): EPEVTQTPSHQVTQMGQEVILRCVPISNHLYFYWYRQILGQKVEFLVSFYNNEISEKSEIFDDQFSVERPDGSNFTLKIRSTKLEDSAMYFCASGGQSDYRNTGELFFGEGSRLTVL.

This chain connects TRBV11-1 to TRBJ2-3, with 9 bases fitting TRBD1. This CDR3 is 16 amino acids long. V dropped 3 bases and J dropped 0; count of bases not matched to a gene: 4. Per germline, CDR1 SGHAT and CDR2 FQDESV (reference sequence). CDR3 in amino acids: CASSFGTGKSTDTQYF. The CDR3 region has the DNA TGTGCCAGCAGCTTCGGGACAGGGAAAAGCACAGATACGCAGTATTTT.

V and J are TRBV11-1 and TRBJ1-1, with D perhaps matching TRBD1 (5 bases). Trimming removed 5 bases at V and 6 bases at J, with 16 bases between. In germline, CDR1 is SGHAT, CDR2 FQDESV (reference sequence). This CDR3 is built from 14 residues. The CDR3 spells CASSQRQFSSEAFF. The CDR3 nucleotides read TGTGCCAGCAGCCAAAGACAGTTCAGTTCTGAAGCTTTCTTT.

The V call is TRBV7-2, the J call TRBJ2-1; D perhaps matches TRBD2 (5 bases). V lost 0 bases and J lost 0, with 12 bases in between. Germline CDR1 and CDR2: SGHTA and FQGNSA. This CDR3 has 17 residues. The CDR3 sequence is CASSLARAMSSYNEQFF. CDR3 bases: TGTGCCAGCAGCTTAGCGCGGGCCATGAGCTCCTACAATGAGCAGTTCTTC.

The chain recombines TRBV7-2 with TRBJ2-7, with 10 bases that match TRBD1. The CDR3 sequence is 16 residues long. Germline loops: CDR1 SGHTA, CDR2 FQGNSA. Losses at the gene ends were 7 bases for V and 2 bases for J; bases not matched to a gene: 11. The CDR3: CASTGATGQGAYEQYF. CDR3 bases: TGTGCCAGCACCGGGGCAACCGGACAGGGGGCCTACGAGCAGTACTTC.

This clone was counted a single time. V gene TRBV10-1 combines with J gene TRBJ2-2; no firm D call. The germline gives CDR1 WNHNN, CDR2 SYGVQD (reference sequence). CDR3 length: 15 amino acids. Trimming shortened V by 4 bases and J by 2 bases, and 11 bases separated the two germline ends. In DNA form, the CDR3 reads TGCGCCAGCAGTGGAGGCACTTCAAACACCGGGGAGCTGTTTTTT. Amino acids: CASSGGTSNTGELFF.

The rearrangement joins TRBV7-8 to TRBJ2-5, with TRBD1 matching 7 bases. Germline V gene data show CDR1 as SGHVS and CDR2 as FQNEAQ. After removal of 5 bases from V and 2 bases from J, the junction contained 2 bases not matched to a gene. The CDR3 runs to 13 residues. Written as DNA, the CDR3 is TGTGCCAGCAGCCGGGGACAGCAAGAGACCCAGTACTTC. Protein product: CASSRGQQETQYF. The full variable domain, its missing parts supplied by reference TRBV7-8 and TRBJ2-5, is GAGVSQSPRYKVAKRGQDVALRCDPISGHVSLFWYQQALGQGPEFLTYFQNEAQLDKSGLPSDRFFAERPEGSVSTLKIQRTQQEDSAVYLCASSRGQQETQYFGPGTRLLVL.

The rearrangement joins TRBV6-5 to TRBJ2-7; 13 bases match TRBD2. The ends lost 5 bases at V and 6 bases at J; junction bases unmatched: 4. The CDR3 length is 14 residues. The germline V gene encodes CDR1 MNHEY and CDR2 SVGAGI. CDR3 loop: CASSQTSGRVEQYF. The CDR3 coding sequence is TGTGCCAGCAGTCAAACTAGCGGGAGGGTCGAGCAGTACTTC.

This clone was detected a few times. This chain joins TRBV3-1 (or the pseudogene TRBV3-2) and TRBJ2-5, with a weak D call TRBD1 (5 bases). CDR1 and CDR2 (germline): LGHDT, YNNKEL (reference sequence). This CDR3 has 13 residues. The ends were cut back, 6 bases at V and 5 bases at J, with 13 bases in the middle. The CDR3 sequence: CASSPGPRETQYF. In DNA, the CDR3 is TGTGCCAGCAGTCCAGGGCCCCGGGAGACCCAGTACTTC.

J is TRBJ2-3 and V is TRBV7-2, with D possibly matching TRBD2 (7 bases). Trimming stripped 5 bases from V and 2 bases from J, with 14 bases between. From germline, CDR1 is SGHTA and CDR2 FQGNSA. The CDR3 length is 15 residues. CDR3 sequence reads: CASSGGGGLTDTQYF. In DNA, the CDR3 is TGTGCCAGCAGCGGGGGAGGGGGACTCACAGATACGCAGTATTTT.

The DNA of the CDR3 is TGCGCCAGCAGCAGGAGCGGGGGAGGTGAGACCCAGTACTTC. Translation: CASSRSGGGETQYF. The chain recombines TRBV5-1 with TRBJ2-5; 8 bases map to TRBD2. Trimming at V came to 4 bases and at J to 5 bases, leaving 7 bases not matched to a gene. Germline CDR1 reads SGHRS; CDR2 reads YFSETQ. The CDR3 consists of 14 residues.

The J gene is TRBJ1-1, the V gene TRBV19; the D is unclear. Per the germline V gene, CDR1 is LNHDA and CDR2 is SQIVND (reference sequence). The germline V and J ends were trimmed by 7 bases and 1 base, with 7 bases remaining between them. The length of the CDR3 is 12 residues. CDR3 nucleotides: TGTGCCAGTATGAGGGCGAACACTGAAGCTTTCTTT. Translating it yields CASMRANTEAFF. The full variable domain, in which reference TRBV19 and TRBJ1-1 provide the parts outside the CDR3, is DGGITQSPKYLFRKEGQNVTLSCEQNLNHDAMYWYRQDPGQGLRLIYYSQIVNDFQKGDIAEGYSVSREKKESFPLTVTSAQKNPTAFYLCASMRANTEAFFGQGTRLTVV.

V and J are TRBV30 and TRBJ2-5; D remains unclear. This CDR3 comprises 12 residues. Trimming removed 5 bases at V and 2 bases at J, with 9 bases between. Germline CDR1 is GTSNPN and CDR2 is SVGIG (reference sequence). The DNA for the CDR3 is TGTGCCTGGGGCGTTTCGCAAGAGACCCAGTACTTC. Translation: CAWGVSQETQYF.

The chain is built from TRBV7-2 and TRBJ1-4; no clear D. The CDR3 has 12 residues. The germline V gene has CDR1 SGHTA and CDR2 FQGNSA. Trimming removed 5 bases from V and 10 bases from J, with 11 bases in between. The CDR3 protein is CASSPVGGKLFF. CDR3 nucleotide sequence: TGTGCCAGCAGCCCAGTCGGAGGAAAACTGTTTTTT.

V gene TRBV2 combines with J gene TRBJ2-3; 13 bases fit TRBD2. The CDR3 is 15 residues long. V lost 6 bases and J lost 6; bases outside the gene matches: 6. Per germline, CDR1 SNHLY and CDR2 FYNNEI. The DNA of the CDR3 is TGTGCCAGCAGATTGCGGACTAGCGGGAGTGATACGCAGTATTTT. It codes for CASRLRTSGSDTQYF.

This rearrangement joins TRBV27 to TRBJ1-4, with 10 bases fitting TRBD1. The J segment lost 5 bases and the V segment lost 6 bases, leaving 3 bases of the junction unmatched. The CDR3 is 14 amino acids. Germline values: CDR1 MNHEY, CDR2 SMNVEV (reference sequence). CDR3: CASRRTGGNEKLFF. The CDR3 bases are TGTGCCAGCAGGAGGACAGGGGGGAATGAAAAACTGTTTTTT.

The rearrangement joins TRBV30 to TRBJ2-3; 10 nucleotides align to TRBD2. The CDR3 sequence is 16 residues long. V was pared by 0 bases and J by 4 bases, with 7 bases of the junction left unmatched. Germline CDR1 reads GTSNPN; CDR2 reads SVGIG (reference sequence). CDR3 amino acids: CAWSVPLAGVPDTQYF. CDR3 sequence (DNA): TGTGCCTGGAGTGTACCCCTAGCGGGAGTCCCAGATACGCAGTATTTT.

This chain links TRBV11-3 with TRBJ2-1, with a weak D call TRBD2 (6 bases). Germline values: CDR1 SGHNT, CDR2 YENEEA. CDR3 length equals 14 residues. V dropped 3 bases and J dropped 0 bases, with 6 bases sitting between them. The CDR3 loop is CASSFSGSYNEQFF. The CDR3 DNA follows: TGTGCCAGCAGCTTTAGCGGCTCCTACAATGAGCAGTTCTTC.

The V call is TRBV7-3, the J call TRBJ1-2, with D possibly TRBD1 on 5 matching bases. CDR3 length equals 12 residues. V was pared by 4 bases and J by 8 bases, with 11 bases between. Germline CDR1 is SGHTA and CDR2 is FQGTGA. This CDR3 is CASSSPGEGYTF. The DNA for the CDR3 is TGTGCCAGCAGCTCACCGGGGGAGGGCTACACCTTC.

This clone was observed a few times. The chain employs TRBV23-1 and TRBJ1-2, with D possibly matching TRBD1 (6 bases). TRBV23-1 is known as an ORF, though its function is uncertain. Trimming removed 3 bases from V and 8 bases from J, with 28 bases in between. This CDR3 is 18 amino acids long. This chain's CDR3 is CASSHLPTGTPVLLGYTF. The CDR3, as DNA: TGCGCCAGCAGTCACTTACCTACCGGGACACCGGTCCTCTTAGGCTACACCTTC.

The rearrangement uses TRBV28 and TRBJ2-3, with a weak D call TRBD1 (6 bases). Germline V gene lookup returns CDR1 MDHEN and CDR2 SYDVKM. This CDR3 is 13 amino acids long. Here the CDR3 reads CATDRTYTDTQYF. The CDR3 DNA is TGTGCTACCGACAGGACCTACACAGATACGCAGTATTTT.

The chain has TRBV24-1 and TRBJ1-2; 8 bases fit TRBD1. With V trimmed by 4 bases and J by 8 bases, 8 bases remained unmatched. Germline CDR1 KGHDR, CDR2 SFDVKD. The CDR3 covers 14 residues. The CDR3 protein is CATSDPGQGGGYTF. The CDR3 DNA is TGTGCCACCAGTGACCCAGGACAGGGAGGGGGCTACACCTTC.